This T cell receptor (beta chain) appears in the sequencing data of a study of cytomegalovirus exposure and HLA in healthy donors. Study observations and caveats: Most TCR sequences showed up rarely, but some public TCRs showed up in many donors. High sensitivity and specificity were reportedly achieved when the classifier diagnosed cytomegalovirus status.

Each donor was healthy, and each was a bone marrow donor. The CDR3 extends over 16 amino acids. V lost 4 bases to trimming and J lost 3 bases, with 16 bases between them. Per the germline V gene, CDR1 is MGHRA and CDR2 is YSYEKL. It was with 60 Vbeta and 13 Jbeta primers that the PCR ran. Here immunoSEQ multiplex PCR was the method, and the copy in TCRdb shows in-frame clones only, minus some. The sample yields 100,000 to 140,000 clones, about four fifths seen once. With respect to this clone: As yet, its antigen is unknown.

The rearrangement joins TRBV4-1 to TRBJ1-5; tentatively, D is TRBD1 (6 bases). The sequence was obtained from a man aged 30 to 39 in good health and CMV-seropositive. The source material was PBMCs. Here the CDR3 DNA reads TGCGCCAGCAGCCTCTCGGGTGGACAGTTCAATCAGCCCCAGCATTTT. Its protein product is CASSLSGGQFNQPQHF.